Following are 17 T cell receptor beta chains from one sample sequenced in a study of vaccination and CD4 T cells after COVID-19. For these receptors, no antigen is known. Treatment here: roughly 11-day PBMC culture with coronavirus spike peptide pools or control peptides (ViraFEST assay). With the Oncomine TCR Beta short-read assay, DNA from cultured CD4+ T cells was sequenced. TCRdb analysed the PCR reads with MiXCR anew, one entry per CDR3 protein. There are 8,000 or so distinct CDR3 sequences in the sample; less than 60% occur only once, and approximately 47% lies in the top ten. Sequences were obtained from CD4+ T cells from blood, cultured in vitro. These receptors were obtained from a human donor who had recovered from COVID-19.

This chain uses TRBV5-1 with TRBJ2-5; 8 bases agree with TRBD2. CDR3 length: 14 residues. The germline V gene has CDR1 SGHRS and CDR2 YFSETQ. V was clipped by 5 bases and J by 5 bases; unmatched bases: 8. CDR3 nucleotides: TGCGCCAGCAGGCCGGGGGGGCCGGGGGAGACCCAGTACTTC. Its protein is CASRPGGPGETQYF.

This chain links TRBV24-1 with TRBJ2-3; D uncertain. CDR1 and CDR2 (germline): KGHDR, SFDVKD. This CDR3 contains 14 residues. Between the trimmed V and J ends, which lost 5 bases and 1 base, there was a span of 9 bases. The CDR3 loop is CATSGGKGTDTQYF. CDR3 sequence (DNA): TGTGCCACCAGTGGTGGAAAGGGCACAGATACGCAGTATTTT.

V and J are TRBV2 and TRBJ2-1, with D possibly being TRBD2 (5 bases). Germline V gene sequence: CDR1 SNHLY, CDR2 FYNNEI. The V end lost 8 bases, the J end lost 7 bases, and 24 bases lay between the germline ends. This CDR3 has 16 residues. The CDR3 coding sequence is TGTGCCAGCTCTCGTTTTAGCGCCCTAGGGAGAAATGAGCAGTTCTTC. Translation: CASSRFSALGRNEQFF.

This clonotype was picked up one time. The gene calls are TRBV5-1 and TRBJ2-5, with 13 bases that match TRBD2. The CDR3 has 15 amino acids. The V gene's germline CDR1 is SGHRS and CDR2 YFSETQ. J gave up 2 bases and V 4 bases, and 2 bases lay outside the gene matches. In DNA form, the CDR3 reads TGCGCCAGCAGCAGGGGACTAGCGGGGCAAGAGACCCAGTACTTC. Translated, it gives CASSRGLAGQETQYF.

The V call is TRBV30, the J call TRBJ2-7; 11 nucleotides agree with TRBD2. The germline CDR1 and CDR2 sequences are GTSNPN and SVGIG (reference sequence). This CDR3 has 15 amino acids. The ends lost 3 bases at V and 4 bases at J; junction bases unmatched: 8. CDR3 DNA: TGTGCCTGGAGGTACCCTAGCGGGGGGCAGTACGAGCAGTACTTC. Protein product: CAWRYPSGGQYEQYF.

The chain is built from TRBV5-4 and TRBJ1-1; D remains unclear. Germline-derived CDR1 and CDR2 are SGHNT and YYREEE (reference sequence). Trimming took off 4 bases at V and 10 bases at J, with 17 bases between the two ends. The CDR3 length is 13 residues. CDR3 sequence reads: CASSLAGSLGAFF. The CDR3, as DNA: TGTGCCAGCAGCCTAGCGGGGAGCCTCGGAGCTTTCTTT.

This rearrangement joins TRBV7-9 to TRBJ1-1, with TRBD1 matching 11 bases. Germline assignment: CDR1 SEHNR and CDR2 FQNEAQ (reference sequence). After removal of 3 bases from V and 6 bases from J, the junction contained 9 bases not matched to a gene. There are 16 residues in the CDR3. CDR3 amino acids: CASSLDRGRGSAEAFF. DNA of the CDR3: TGTGCCAGCAGCTTGGACAGGGGGCGCGGGTCAGCTGAAGCTTTCTTT.

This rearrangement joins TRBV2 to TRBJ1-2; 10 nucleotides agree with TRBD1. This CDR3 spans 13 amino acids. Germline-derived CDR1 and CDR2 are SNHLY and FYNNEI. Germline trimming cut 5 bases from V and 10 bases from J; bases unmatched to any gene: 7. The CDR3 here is CASSPMGQGNYTF. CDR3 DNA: TGTGCCAGCAGTCCCATGGGACAGGGGAACTACACCTTC.

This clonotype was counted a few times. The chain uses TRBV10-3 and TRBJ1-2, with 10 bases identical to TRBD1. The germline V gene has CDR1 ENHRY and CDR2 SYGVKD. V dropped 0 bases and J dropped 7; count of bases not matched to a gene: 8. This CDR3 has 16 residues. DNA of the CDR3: TGTGCCATCAGTGAGTCTTCGGGGACAGGGGCTATTGGCTACACCTTC. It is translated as CAISESSGTGAIGYTF.

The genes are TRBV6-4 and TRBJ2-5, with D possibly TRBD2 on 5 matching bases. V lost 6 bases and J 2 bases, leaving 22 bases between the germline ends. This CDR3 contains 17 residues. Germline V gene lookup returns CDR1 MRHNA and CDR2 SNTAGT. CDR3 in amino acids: CASRPTLDQALQETQYF. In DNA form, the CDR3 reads TGTGCCAGCAGACCCACACTAGATCAGGCGCTTCAAGAGACCCAGTACTTC.

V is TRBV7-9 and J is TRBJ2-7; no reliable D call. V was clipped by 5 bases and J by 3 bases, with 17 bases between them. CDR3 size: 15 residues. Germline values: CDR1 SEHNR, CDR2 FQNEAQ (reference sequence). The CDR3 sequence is CASSPQVVGVYEQYF. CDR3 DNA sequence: TGTGCCAGCAGCCCCCAGGTAGTCGGAGTCTACGAGCAGTACTTC.

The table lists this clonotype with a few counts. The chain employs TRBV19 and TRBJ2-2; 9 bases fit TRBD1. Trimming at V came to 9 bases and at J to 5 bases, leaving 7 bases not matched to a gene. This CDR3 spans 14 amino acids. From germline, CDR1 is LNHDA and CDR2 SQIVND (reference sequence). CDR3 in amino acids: CASREQGATGELFF. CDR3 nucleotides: TGTGCCAGCAGGGAACAGGGGGCGACCGGGGAGCTGTTTTTT.

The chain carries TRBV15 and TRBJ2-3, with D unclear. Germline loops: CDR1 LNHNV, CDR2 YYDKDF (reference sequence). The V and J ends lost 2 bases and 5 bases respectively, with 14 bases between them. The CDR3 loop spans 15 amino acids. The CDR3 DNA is TGTGCCACCAGCAGAACAAGCGCCTCCGGAGATACGCAGTATTTT. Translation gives CATSRTSASGDTQYF.

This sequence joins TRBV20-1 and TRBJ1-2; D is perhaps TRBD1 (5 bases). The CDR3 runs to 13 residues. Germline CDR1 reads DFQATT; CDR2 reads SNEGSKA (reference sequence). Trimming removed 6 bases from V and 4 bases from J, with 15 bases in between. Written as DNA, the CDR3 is TGCAGTGCGAGCCTACAGGCGGCCTATGGCTACACCTTC. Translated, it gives CSASLQAAYGYTF.

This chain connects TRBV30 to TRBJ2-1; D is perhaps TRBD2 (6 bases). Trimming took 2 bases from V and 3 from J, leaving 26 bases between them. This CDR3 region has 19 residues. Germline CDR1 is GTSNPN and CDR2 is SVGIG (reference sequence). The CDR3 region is CAWSQAAFAGTRDYNEQFF. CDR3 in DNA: TGTGCCTGGAGTCAAGCCGCCTTCGCCGGGACTCGAGACTACAATGAGCAGTTCTTC.

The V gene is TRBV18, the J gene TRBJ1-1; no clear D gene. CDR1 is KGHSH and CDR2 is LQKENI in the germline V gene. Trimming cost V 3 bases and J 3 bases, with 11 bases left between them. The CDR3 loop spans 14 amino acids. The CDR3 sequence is CASSPPGKDTEAFF. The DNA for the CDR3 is TGTGCCAGCTCACCCCCTGGGAAGGACACTGAAGCTTTCTTT.

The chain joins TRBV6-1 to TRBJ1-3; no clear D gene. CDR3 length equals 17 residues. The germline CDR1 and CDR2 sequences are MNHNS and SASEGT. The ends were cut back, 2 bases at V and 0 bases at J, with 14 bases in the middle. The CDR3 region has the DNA TGTGCCAGCAGTGAAAGAGTCTTAGAGCCCTCTGGAAACACCATATATTTT. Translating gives CASSERVLEPSGNTIYF.